This T cell receptor beta chain came from a study of blood T cell repertoires in COVID-19. Study in general: The origin of the acute and convalescent COVID-19 samples was the United States, Italy and Spain. T cells, B-cell-depleted T cells, or PBMCs provided the cDNA or gDNA that served as material.

Trimming removed 0 bases from V and 2 bases from J, with 8 bases in between. The CDR3 covers 15 residues. CDR1 SGHTA and CDR2 FQGNSA come from the germline V gene. In the authors' methods: Quantification of nucleated cells was approximated via reference gene primer amplification. Libraries were prepared by immunoSEQ multiplex PCR; TCRdb keeps only in-frame clonotypes and omits some of them. V and J calls and clone size are as listed in that table; D and trimming were resolved from the DNA. The table records around 150,000 clones, around 85% of them present only once. The clonotype comes from a human donor with acute or convalescent COVID-19. The donor label of this sample is uncertain. This chain connects TRBV7-2 to TRBJ1-3; no clear D. The sequenced material came from peripheral blood. The CDR3 DNA sequence: TGTGCCAGCAGCTTAGCTCGGGGAACTGGAAACACCATATATTTT. Its protein is CASSLARGTGNTIYF.